Presented here are 22 T cell receptor beta chains from one specimen sequenced in a study of cytomegalovirus exposure and HLA in healthy donors. It was with 60 Vbeta and 13 Jbeta primers that the PCR ran. This table comes from immunoSEQ multiplex PCR, and its TCRdb copy is limited to in-frame clones, with some not included. The data show 100,000 to 150,000 clones, 70% to 85% seen once. Sequencing was done on a sample of PBMCs. The receptor source for this set is a middle-aged woman in good health and CMV-seropositive.

V usage is TRBV14 and J usage is TRBJ2-1; TRBD2 might be the D (6 bases). Trimming left V 4 bases short and J 2 bases short, with 18 bases between. Looked up from germline, CDR1 is SGHDN and CDR2 is FVKESK. The CDR3 has 17 residues. CDR3 coding DNA: TGTGCCAGCAGCCCAGATTTATCGGGAGCAGCCTACAATGAGCAGTTCTTC. It yields the protein CASSPDLSGAAYNEQFF. The full variable domain, completed using reference TRBV14 and TRBJ2-1, is EAGVTQFPSHSVIEKGQTVTLRCDPISGHDNLYWYRRVMGKEIKFLLHFVKESKQDESGMPNNRFLAERTGGTYSTLKVQPAELEDSGVYFCASSPDLSGAAYNEQFFGPGTRLTVL.

The chain has TRBV5-6 and TRBJ2-7; 9 bases are shared with TRBD1. J was trimmed by 5 bases and V by 5 bases; bases with no gene match: 11. There are 15 residues in the CDR3. In germline, CDR1 is SGHDT, CDR2 YYEEEE. Here the CDR3 reads CASSFGYRGHDEQYF. DNA of the CDR3: TGTGCCAGCAGTTTCGGATACAGGGGGCACGACGAGCAGTACTTC.

For the CDR3, the DNA is TGTGCCAGCAGCTTGGCGGGGGATTGGGGCAATCAGCCCCAGCATTTT. It translates to CASSLAGDWGNQPQHF. This rearrangement joins TRBV5-6 to TRBJ1-5, with D perhaps TRBD1 (5 bases). The CDR3 contains 16 residues. The V end lost 0 bases, the J end lost 2 bases, and 12 bases lay between the germline ends. Germline V gene lookup returns CDR1 SGHDT and CDR2 YYEEEE.

The genes are TRBV15 and TRBJ2-2, with 8 bases identical to TRBD1. The CDR3 covers 15 residues. Germline V lookup: CDR1 LNHNV, CDR2 YYDKDF (reference sequence). V lost 8 bases, J lost 3 bases, and 8 bases stayed unmatched. The CDR3 DNA follows: TGTGCCACCGAACCCCTGACAGGGGACACCGGGGAGCTGTTTTTT. It specifies CATEPLTGDTGELFF.

The chain links TRBV5-1 to TRBJ1-5, with 10 nucleotides matching TRBD1. Trimming removed 4 bases from V and 3 bases from J; junction bases left unmatched: 4. The germline gives CDR1 SGHRS, CDR2 YFSETQ. The CDR3 is 15 amino acids. The CDR3 DNA follows: TGCGCCAGCAGCACAGGGACAGGGGTCAATCAGCCCCAGCATTTT. Translation gives CASSTGTGVNQPQHF.

This clone was detected only once. V gene TRBV28 combines with J gene TRBJ1-1; TRBD1 matches 7 bases. The V gene's germline CDR1 is MDHEN and CDR2 SYDVKM. V dropped 2 bases and J dropped 3; count of bases not matched to a gene: 12. CDR3 length equals 17 residues. The CDR3 coding sequence is TGTGCCAGCAGTTTAATGGGACAGATTGACTGGGACACTGAAGCTTTCTTT. Translation gives CASSLMGQIDWDTEAFF.

Only one count was recorded for this clone. The rearrangement links TRBV4-1 to TRBJ2-1, with no clear D. V dropped 4 bases and J dropped 7 bases, with 14 bases sitting between them. In germline, CDR1 is MGHRA, CDR2 YSYEKL. The CDR3 runs to 14 residues. The CDR3 DNA reads as TGCGCCAGCAGCCGGCCCCGGGTCTGGAATGAGCAGTTCTTC. As protein: CASSRPRVWNEQFF.

V and J are TRBV6-1 and TRBJ2-7; 8 nucleotides line up with TRBD2. The CDR3 has 14 residues. Germline assignment: CDR1 MNHNS and CDR2 SASEGT. The trim removed 0 bases at V and 2 bases at J, leaving 0 bases unmatched. In DNA form, the CDR3 reads TGTGCCAGCAGTGAAGCGGGACTAGCCTACGAGCAGTACTTC. Its protein is CASSEAGLAYEQYF.

This clone showed up many times. This sequence joins TRBV28 and TRBJ2-7; weak D call: TRBD2 (6 bases). Germline V gene data show CDR1 as MDHEN and CDR2 as SYDVKM. The CDR3 is made up of 14 amino acids. Trimming pared 5 bases from V and 4 bases from J, leaving 15 bases between. The CDR3 DNA reads as TGTGCCAGCAGTCGCGGGGCCCCGAGGTACGAGCAGTACTTC. Protein sequence: CASSRGAPRYEQYF.

This chain connects TRBV5-5 to TRBJ2-3; tentative D call: TRBD2 (6 bases). V was pared by 0 bases and J by 2 bases, with 7 bases between. Germline-derived CDR1 and CDR2 are SGHKS and YYEKEE (reference sequence). CDR3 length: 14 residues. Here the CDR3 reads CASSLELATDTQYF. In DNA form, the CDR3 reads TGTGCCAGCAGCTTGGAACTAGCCACAGATACGCAGTATTTT. Full variable domain (outside the CDR3, taken from reference TRBV5-5 and TRBJ2-3): DAGVTQSPTHLIKTRGQQVTLRCSPISGHKSVSWYQQVLGQGPQFIFQYYEKEERGRGNFPDRFSARQFPNYSSELNVNALLLGDSALYLCASSLELATDTQYFGPGTRLTVL.

CDR3: CASSSISWEGNEKLFF. The CDR3 DNA is TGTGCCAGCAGTTCTATTTCTTGGGAGGGTAATGAAAAACTGTTTTTT. V and J are TRBV5-6 and TRBJ1-4; no clear D. V lost 5 bases, J lost 4 bases, and 18 bases lay in between. Germline CDR1 SGHDT, CDR2 YYEEEE. The CDR3 totals 16 residues.

This chain links TRBV6-5 with TRBJ1-2, with D maybe TRBD1 (5 bases). From germline, CDR1 is MNHEY and CDR2 SVGAGI. V was clipped by 2 bases and J by 5 bases, with 12 bases between them. The CDR3 covers 14 residues. This chain's CDR3 is CASSYRQKGYGYTF. The CDR3 DNA sequence: TGTGCCAGCAGTTACCGACAGAAAGGGTATGGCTACACCTTC.

V gene TRBV4-1 combines with J gene TRBJ2-1; 12 bases agree with TRBD2. This CDR3 has 20 residues. Germline CDR1 MGHRA, CDR2 YSYEKL. V lost 3 bases, J lost 0 bases, and 12 bases stayed unmatched. CDR3 nucleotides: TGCGCCAGCAGCCAGGAGACTAGCGGGAGACCGCCGAGCTCCTACAATGAGCAGTTCTTC. Residues: CASSQETSGRPPSSYNEQFF.

Points on this clone: The junction departs from the called germline gene at one end, perhaps through a read error. The V call is TRBV10-3, the J call TRBJ1-2, with 10 nucleotides matching TRBD1. The CDR3 loop spans 13 amino acids. CDR1 is ENHRY and CDR2 is SYGVKD in the germline V gene. CDR3: CSITGTGDYGYTF. CDR3 nucleotide sequence: TGTTCCATCACCGGGACAGGGGACTATGGCTACACCTTC.

The chain links TRBV29-1 to TRBJ2-1; 8 bases are a match to TRBD2. The germline gives CDR1 SQVTM, CDR2 ANQGSEA. The CDR3 contains 14 residues. V gave up 6 bases and J gave up 4 bases; unmatched junction bases: 8. In DNA, the CDR3 is TGCAGCGTCCCCCGGACTAGCCTATACAATGAGCAGTTCTTC. It translates to CSVPRTSLYNEQFF.

The V call is TRBV28, the J call TRBJ1-1; D gene unclear. The V gene's germline CDR1 is MDHEN and CDR2 SYDVKM. This CDR3 has 14 residues. V lost 1 base and J lost 1, with 7 bases in between. The CDR3 here is CASSLSTGNTEAFF. DNA of the CDR3: TGTGCCAGCAGTTTATCGACGGGGAACACTGAAGCTTTCTTT. The full variable domain, rest sourced from reference TRBV28 and TRBJ1-1, is DVKVTQSSRYLVKRTGEKVFLECVQDMDHENMFWYRQDPGLGLRLIYFSYDVKMKEKGDIPEGYSVSREKKERFSLILESASTNQTSMYLCASSLSTGNTEAFFGQGTRLTVV.

The V and J genes are TRBV2 and TRBJ2-5, with TRBD1 as a possible D gene (6 bases). V lost 8 bases, J lost 1 base, and 14 bases lay in between. This CDR3 is 14 amino acids long. Germline V gene sequence: CDR1 SNHLY, CDR2 FYNNEI. The CDR3 nucleotides are TGTGCCAGCGAAAGGACAGTAGTCCAAGAGACCCAGTACTTC. Amino acids: CASERTVVQETQYF.

This rearrangement joins TRBV6-6 to TRBJ1-1; a weak D match, TRBD1 (6 bases). Germline V gene sequence: CDR1 MNHNY, CDR2 SVGAGI (reference sequence). Trimming removed 6 bases from V and 0 bases from J, with 11 bases in between. The CDR3 runs to 14 residues. In DNA, the CDR3 is TGTGCCAGCAGCAGACAGGCCCTGAACACTGAAGCTTTCTTT. Its protein product is CASSRQALNTEAFF.

The chain carries TRBV28 and TRBJ2-5; TRBD1 agrees at 8 bases. TRBJ2-7 explains the end of the DNA better; the J call may be wrong. This CDR3 comprises 14 residues. The germline V gene has CDR1 MDHEN and CDR2 SYDVKM. CDR3 nucleotides: TGTGCCAGCAGTTTGGGGACAGGTTCCTACGAGCAGTACTTC. Its translation is CASSLGTGSYEQYF.

The chain carries TRBV11-2 and TRBJ2-5, with 8 bases fitting TRBD1. From germline, CDR1 is SGHAT and CDR2 FQNNGV. This CDR3 contains 15 residues. Germline trimming cut 5 bases from V and 5 bases from J; bases unmatched to any gene: 10. CDR3 in DNA: TGTGCCAGCAGCCGGGGAACAGGGGGTGAGGAGACCCAGTACTTC. Translating gives CASSRGTGGEETQYF.

The V call is TRBV9, the J call TRBJ2-7; 7 nucleotides match TRBD1. This CDR3 has 14 amino acids. Germline V gene sequence: CDR1 SGDLS, CDR2 YYNGEE. V lost 0 bases and J lost 4; bases outside the gene matches: 4. The CDR3 nucleotides read TGTGCCAGCAGCGTAGGAGGGGGCGGTTACGAGCAGTACTTC. This codes for CASSVGGGGYEQYF.

The J gene is TRBJ1-5, the V gene TRBV7-9, with a weak D call TRBD1 (6 bases). This CDR3 contains 14 residues. V shed 5 bases and J shed 3 bases, with 11 bases lying between them. The germline V gene has CDR1 SEHNR and CDR2 FQNEAQ (reference sequence). The CDR3: CASSLTGLNQPQHF. The DNA for the CDR3 is TGTGCCAGCAGCCTGACAGGACTCAATCAGCCCCAGCATTTT.